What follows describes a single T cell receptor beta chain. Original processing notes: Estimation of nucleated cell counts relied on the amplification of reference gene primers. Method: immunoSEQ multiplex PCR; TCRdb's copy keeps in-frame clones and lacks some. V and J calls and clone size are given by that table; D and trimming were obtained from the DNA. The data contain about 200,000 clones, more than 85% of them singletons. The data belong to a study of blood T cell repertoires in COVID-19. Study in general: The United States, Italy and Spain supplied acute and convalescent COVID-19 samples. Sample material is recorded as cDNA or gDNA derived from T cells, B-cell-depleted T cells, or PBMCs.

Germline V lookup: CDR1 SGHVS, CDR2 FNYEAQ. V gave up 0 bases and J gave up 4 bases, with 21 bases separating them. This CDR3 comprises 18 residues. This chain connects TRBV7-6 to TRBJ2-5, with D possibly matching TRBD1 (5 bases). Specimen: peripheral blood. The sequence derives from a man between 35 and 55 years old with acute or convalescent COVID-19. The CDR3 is CASSLAVPGQGVGETQYF. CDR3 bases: TGTGCCAGCAGCTTAGCTGTTCCGGGTCAGGGTGTGGGAGAGACCCAGTACTTC.